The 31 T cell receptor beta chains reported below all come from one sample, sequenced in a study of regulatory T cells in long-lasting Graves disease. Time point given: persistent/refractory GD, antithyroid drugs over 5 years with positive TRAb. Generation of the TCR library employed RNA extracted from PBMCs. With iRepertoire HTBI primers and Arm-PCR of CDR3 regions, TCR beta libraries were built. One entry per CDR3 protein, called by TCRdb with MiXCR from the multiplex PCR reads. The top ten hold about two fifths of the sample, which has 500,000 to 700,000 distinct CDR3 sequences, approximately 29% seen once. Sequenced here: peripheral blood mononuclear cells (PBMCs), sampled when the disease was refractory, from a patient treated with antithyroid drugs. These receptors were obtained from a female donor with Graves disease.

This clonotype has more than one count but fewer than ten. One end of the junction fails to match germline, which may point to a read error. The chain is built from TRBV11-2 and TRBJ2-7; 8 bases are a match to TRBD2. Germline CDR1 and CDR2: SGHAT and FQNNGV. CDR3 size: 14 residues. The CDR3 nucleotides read TGCGCCAGCAGCCCCCTCGGACTAGCAAGCGAGCAGTACTTC. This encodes CASSPLGLASEQYF.

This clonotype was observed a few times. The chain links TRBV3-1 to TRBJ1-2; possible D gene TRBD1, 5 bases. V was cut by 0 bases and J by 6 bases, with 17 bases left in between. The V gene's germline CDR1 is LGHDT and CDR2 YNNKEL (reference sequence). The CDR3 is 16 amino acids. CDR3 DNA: TGTGCCAGCAGCCAAGATTCGGCCAGGGCCTTGGATGGCTACACCTTC. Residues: CASSQDSARALDGYTF.

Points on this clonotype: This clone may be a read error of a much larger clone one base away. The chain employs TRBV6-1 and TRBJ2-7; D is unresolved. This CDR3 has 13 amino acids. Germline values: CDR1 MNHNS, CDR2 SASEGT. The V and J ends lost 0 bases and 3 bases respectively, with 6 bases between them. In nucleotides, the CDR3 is TGTGCCAGCAGTGAAGCGCTACTCTACGAGCAGTACTTC. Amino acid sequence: CASSEALLYEQYF.

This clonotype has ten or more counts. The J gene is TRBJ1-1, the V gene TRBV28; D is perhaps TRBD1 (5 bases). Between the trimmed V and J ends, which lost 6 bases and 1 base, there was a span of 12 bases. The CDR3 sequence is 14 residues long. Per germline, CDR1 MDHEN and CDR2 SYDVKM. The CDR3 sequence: CASRGPYSNTEAFF. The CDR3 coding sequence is TGTGCCAGCAGGGGACCGTACTCGAACACTGAAGCTTTCTTT.

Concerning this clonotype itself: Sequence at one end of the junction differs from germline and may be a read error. CDR3 sequence reads: CASSLIGQGTCEQYF. The CDR3 DNA reads TGTGCTAGCAGCTTGATCGGACAGGGGACGTGCGAGCAGTACTTC. The chain employs TRBV7-7 and TRBJ2-7, with 9 bases matching TRBD1. Looked up from germline, CDR1 is SSHAT and CDR2 is FNYEAQ (reference sequence). The CDR3 totals 15 residues.

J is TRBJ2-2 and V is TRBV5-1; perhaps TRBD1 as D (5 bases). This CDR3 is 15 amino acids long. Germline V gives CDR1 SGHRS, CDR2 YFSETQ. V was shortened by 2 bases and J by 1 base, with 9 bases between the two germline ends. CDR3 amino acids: CASSFGGQNTGELFF. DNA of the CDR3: TGCGCCAGCAGCTTTGGCGGACAGAACACCGGGGAGCTGTTTTTT.

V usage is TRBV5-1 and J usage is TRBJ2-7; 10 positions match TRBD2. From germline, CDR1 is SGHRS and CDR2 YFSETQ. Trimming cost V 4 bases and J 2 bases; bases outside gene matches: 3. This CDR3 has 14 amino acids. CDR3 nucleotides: TGCGCCAGCAGCGTTAGCGGGAGGACCTACGAGCAGTACTTC. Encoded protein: CASSVSGRTYEQYF.

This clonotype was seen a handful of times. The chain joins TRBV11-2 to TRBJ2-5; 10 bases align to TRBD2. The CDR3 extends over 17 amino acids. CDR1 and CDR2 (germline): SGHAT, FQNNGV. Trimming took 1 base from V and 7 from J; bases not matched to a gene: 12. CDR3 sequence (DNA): TGTGCCAGCAGCTTAGGAGGTTTTCCTAGCGGGAGAGGGACCCAGTACTTC. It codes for CASSLGGFPSGRGTQYF.

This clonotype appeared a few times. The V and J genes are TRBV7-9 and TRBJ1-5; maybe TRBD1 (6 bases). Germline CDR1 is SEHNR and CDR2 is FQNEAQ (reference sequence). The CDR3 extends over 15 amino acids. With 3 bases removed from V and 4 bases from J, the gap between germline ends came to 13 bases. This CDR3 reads CASSLEGVPNQPQHF. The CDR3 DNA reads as TGTGCCAGCAGCTTGGAGGGGGTCCCAAATCAGCCCCAGCATTTT.

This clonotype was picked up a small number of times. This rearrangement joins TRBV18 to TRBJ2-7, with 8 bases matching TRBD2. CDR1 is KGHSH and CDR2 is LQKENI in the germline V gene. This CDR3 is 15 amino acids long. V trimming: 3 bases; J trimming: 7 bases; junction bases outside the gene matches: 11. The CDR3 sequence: CASSPPGLGAYEQYF. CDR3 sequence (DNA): TGTGCCAGCTCACCGCCGGGACTAGGGGCTTATGAGCAGTACTTC.

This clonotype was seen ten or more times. CDR3 DNA sequence: TGTGCCAGCAGTATGGACGGCAGGAGCGAGACGGGGGGGGGCTACACCTTC. This translates into CASSMDGRSETGGGYTF. This chain connects TRBV28 to TRBJ1-2; weak D call: TRBD1 (5 bases). V lost 5 bases, J lost 8 bases, and 27 bases lay in between. Germline loops: CDR1 MDHEN, CDR2 SYDVKM. The CDR3 is 17 amino acids.

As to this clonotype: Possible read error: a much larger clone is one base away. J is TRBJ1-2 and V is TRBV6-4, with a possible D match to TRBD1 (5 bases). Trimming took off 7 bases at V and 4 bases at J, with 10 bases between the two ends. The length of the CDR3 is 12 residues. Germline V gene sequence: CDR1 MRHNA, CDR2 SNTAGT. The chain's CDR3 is CASNTGAYGYTF. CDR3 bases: TGTGCCAGCAATACAGGCGCCTATGGCTACACCTTC.

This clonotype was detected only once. CDR3 bases: TGTGCCAGCTCACCACACTCTGCGACAGGGGCCGGAGCCCACGAGCAGTACTTC. Translation: CASSPHSATGAGAHEQYF. The chain has TRBV18 and TRBJ2-7, with TRBD1 identical over 8 bases. In germline, CDR1 is KGHSH, CDR2 LQKENI. The CDR3 is 18 residues long. V was pared by 1 base and J by 5 bases, with 16 bases of the junction left unmatched. Full variable domain (remainder filled in from reference TRBV18 and TRBJ2-7): NAGVMQNPRHLVRRRGQEARLRCSPMKGHSHVYWYRQLPEEGLKFMVYLQKENIIDESGMPKERFSAEFPKEGPSILRIQQVVRGDSAAYFCASSPHSATGAGAHEQYFGPGTRLTVT.

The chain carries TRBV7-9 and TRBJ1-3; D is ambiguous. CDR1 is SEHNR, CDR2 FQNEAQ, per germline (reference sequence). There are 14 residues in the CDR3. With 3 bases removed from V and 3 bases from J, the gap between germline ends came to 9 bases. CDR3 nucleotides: TGTGCCAGCAGCTTTACAGAGGATGGAAACACCATATATTTT. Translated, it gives CASSFTEDGNTIYF.

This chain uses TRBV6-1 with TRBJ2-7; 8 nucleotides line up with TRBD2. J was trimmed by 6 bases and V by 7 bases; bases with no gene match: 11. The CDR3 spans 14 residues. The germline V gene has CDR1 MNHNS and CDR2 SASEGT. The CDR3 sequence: CASNPHSGICEQYF. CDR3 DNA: TGTGCCAGCAACCCACATAGCGGGATCTGCGAGCAGTACTTC.

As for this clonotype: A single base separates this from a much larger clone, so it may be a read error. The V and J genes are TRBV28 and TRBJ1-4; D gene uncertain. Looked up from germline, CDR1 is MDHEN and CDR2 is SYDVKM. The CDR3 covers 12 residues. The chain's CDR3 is CVSTSTNEKLFF. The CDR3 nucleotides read TGTGTCAGCACCTCAACTAATGAAAAACTGTTTTTT.

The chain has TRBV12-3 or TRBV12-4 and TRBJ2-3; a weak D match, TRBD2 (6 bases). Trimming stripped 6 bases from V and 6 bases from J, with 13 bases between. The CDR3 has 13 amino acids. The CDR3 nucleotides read TGTGCCAGCAGGACCCTAGGGAGGGATACGCAGTATTTT. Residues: CASRTLGRDTQYF.

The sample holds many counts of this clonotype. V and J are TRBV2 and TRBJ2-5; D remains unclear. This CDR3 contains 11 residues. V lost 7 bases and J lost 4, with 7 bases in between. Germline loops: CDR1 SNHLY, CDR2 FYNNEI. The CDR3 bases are TGTGCCAGCACCTGGGGAGAGACCCAGTACTTC. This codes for CASTWGETQYF.

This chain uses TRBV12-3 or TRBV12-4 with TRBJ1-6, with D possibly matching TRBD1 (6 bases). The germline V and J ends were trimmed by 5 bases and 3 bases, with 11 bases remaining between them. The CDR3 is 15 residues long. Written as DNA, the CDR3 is TGTGCCAGCAGTAGGGGGGGCGACTATAATTCACCCCTCCACTTT. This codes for CASSRGGDYNSPLHF.

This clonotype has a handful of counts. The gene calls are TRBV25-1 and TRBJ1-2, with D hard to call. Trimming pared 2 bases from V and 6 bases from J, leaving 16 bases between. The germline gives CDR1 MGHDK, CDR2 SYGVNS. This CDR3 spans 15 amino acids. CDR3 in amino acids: CASSEPLPGRDGYTF. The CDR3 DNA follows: TGTGCCAGCAGTGAACCTCTTCCCGGGCGCGATGGCTACACCTTC.

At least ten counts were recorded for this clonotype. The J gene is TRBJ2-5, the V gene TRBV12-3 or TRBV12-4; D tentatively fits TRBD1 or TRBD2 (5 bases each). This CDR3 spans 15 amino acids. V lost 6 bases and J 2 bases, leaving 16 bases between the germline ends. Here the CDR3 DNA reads TGTGCCAGCAGAGGACAACTAGTCCCACAAGAGACCCAGTACTTC. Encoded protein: CASRGQLVPQETQYF.

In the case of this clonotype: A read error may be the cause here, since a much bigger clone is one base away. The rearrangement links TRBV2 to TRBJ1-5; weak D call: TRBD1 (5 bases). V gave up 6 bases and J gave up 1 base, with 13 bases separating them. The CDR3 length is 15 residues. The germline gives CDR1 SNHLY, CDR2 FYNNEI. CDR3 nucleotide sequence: TGTGCCAGCAGACCCGGGGCAGGGAGCAATCAGCCCCAGCATTTT. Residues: CASRPGAGSNQPQHF. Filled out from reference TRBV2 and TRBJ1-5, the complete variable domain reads EPEVTQTPSHQVTQMGQEVILRCVPISNHLYFYWYRQILGQKVEFLVSFYNNEISEKSEIFDDQFSVERPDGSNFTLKIRSTKLEDSAMYFCASRPGAGSNQPQHFGDGTRLSIL.

The CDR3 DNA reads as TGTGCCAGCAGTCCTCTACCCGGGGAGCTGTTTTTT. Its translation is CASSPLPGELFF. The chain couples TRBV12-3 or TRBV12-4 to TRBJ2-2; no clear D gene. The CDR3 has 12 residues. Deletions cut 5 bases from V and 6 bases from J, with 7 bases between.

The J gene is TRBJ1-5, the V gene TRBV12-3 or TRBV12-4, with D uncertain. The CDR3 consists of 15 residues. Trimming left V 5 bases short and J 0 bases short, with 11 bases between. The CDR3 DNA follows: TGTGCCAGCAGTCGGACGGTCTATAGCAATCAGCCCCAGCATTTT. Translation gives CASSRTVYSNQPQHF.

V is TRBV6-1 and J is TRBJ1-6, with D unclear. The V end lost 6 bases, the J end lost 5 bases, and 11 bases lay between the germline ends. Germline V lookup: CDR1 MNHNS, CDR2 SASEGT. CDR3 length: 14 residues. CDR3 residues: CASRPGGNNSPLHF. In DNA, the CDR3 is TGTGCCAGCAGGCCAGGCGGCAATAATTCACCCCTCCACTTT.

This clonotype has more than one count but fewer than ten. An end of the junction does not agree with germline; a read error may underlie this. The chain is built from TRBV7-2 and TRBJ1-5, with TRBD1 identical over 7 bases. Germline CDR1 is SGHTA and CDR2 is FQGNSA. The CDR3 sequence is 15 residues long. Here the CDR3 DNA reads TGCGCCAGCAGCTTGTCGACAGGGTCCAATCAGCCCCAGCATTTT. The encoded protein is CASSLSTGSNQPQHF.

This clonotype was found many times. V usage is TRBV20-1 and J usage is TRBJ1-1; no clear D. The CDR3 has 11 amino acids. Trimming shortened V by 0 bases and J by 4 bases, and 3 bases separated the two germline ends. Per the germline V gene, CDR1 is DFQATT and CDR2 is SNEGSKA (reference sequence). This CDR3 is CSARESTEAFF. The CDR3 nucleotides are TGCAGTGCTAGAGAGTCCACTGAAGCTTTCTTT.

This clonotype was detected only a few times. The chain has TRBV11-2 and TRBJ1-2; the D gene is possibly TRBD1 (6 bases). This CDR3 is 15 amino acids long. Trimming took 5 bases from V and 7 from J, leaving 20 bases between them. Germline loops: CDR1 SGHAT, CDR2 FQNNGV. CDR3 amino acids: CASSPRDTRLGGYTF. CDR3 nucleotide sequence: TGTGCCAGCAGCCCCCGGGACACAAGGCTCGGTGGCTACACCTTC.

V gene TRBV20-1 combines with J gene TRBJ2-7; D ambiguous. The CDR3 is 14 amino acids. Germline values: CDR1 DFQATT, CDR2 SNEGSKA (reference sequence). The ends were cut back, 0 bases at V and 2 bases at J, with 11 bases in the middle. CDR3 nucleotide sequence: TGCAGTGCTAGAGATTTTCAGGATACCTACGAGCAGTACTTC. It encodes CSARDFQDTYEQYF.

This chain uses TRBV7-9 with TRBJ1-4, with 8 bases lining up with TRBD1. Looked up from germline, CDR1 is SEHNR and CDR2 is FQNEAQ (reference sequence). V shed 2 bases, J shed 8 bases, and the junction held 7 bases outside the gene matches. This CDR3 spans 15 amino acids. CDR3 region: CASSLSQGAREKLFF. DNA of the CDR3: TGTGCCAGCAGCTTAAGTCAGGGGGCGCGGGAAAAACTGTTTTTT.

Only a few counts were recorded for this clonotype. CDR3: CASSEPPGTGERYTF. CDR3 bases: TGTGCCAGCAGTGAACCCCCCGGGACAGGGGAGCGCTACACCTTC. J is TRBJ1-2 and V is TRBV6-2 or TRBV6-3; TRBD1 aligns across 10 bases. V gave up 5 bases and J gave up 9 bases; unmatched junction bases: 12. The length of the CDR3 is 15 residues. The germline gives CDR1 MNHEY, CDR2 SVGEGT.